A selection of T cell receptor beta chains follows, all from one sample in a study of T cell responses to AZD1222 COVID-19 vaccine. The table came from immunoSEQ multiplex PCR; TCRdb's copy has only in-frame clones and leaves some out. Of 170,000 or so clones listed, 75% to 95% are singletons. Material: peripheral blood, obtained on day 0 of AZD1222 vaccination. All receptors come from an adult in good health. Both conserved end residues are part of each CDR3. Fields, in order: clone size, J gene, V gene, D gene, CDR3 DNA, CDR3 protein. D genes are given only for firm matches. Clone size, where shown, is once, few, many, or a class for clones that have expanded.

NA,TRBJ1-1,TRBV7-9,NA,TGTGCCAGCAGCGAGAAGGACAGTAGGAACACTGAAGCTTTCTTT,CASSEKDSRNTEAFF
NA,TRBJ1-1,TRBV10-3,NA,TGTGCCGCCGCGACCGATCCCCTTGAAGCTTTCTTT,CAAATDPLEAFF
NA,TRBJ2-7,TRBV5-1,NA,TGCGCCAGCAGCTTGGGAGGGGGGTCAGAGCAGTACTTC,CASSLGGGSEQYF
NA,TRBJ1-1,TRBV5-4,NA,TGTGCCAGCAGCTTGGTTAAGGTCTTCGGGGGGGATACTGAAGCTTTCTTT,CASSLVKVFGGDTEAFF
NA,TRBJ2-7,TRBV21-1,NA,TGTGCCAGCACCCAAGGGACAGGGGGCGTCGACGAGCAGTACTTC,CASTQGTGGVDEQYF
NA,TRBJ1-2,TRBV6-2/TRBV6-3,TRBD1,TGTGCCAGCAGTTACTCGAGCCGGACAGGGGGCTCTAACTATGGCTACACCTTC,CASSYSSRTGGSNYGYTF
NA,TRBJ2-5,TRBV5-1,TRBD1,TGCGCCAGCAGCTCCGGGACAGGGTACCAAGAGACCCAGTACTTC,CASSSGTGYQETQYF
NA,TRBJ1-1,TRBV5-1,NA,TGCGCCAGCAGCCCGACGGGGGCGGGGGTCACTGAAGCTTTCTTT,CASSPTGAGVTEAFF
NA,TRBJ1-1,TRBV25-1,TRBD1,TGTGCCAGCAGCCCTGGACAGGGGGCGTCCACTGAAGCTTTCTTT,CASSPGQGASTEAFF
NA,TRBJ2-5,TRBV10-3,TRBD2,TGTGCCATCAAAGGAGGAAATAGCGGGTCCCAAGAGACCCAGTACTTC,CAIKGGNSGSQETQYF
few,TRBJ1-4,TRBV29-1,NA,TGCAGCGGGGGCAGGGCGGAAGAAAAACTGTTTTTT,CSGGRAEEKLFF
NA,TRBJ2-1,TRBV6-2/TRBV6-3,TRBD1,TGTGCCAGCAGCATTCCAGGGGGCCGGTTCAATGAGCAGTTCTTC,CASSIPGGRFNEQFF
NA,TRBJ2-1,TRBV2,TRBD1,TGTGCCAGCAGGGGGGGACAGGGGAATAAAAATGAGCAGTTCTTC,CASRGGQGNKNEQFF
NA,TRBJ1-1,TRBV27,NA,TGTGCCAGCAGTCCACCATTCAGGGTAGGCACTGAAGCTTTCTTT,CASSPPFRVGTEAFF
few,TRBJ1-2,TRBV19,NA,TGTGCCAGTAGTATATCAGGGGCCTATGGCTACACCTTC,CASSISGAYGYTF
NA,TRBJ2-5,TRBV27,TRBD2,TGTGCCAGCAGTTGGGCCCCTAGCGGGGTGGGGCAAGAGACCCAGTACTTC,CASSWAPSGVGQETQYF
NA,TRBJ1-2,TRBV18,NA,TGTGCCAGCTCACCAGGGGCCGGGAACTATGGCTACACCTTC,CASSPGAGNYGYTF
NA,TRBJ1-2,TRBV5-1,NA,TGCGCCAGCAGAATTTCGGACATTAACTATGGCTACACCTTC,CASRISDINYGYTF